The sequence of this T cell receptor (beta chain) was determined in a study of T cell changes during pregnancy in multiple sclerosis (dated by TCRdb to about 2019). With regard to the full study: In women with multiple sclerosis, the researchers looked at how the T cell repertoire shifted as pregnancy progressed.

CDR3 length: 16 amino acids, cysteine to phenylalanine. Solely the CDR3 DNA is kept, with 48 bases framed from the first base. Taken from the germline V gene, the CDR1 and CDR2 loops are MGHRA and YSYEKL. A distance of 19 bases separates the germline ends of V and J, which lose 5 bases and 5 bases respectively. The library relied on the immunoSEQ multiplex PCR assay. As stored in TCRdb, this immuneACCESS dataset retains in-frame rearrangements with V and J assigned. A fraction of the clones does not appear; measured against another copy, unresolved V genes explain less than half of the discrepancy, and the remainder lacks a known reason. Recorded for this sample are approximately 84,000 clones; about 95% of them occurred a single time. The ten largest clones represent 2% to 3% of the sample. As regards this clone: Its target antigen remains unknown. Per-base quality was not reported, and no clone a single base away is much larger than it.

The V and J genes are TRBV4-1 and TRBJ1-5; the D gene cannot be named for sure. The TCR originated in a female donor with multiple sclerosis, enrolled in a pregnancy study. Here the sequenced sample was peripheral blood, taken in the third trimester of pregnancy. The nucleotide sequence is given as TGCGCCAGCAGCTATAATGGGAGGGAAGCGGATCAGCCCCAGCATTTT. This codes for CASSYNGREADQPQHF.